The 25 T cell receptor beta chains below were found in one sample sequenced in a study of breast tumors, draining lymph nodes, adjacent tissues. MiXCR, applied by TCRdb to the multiplex PCR reads, yields one record per CDR3 protein. The sample holds over 10,000 distinct CDR3 sequences; about 70% are singletons and the top ten take about 45%. Sequenced sample: tumor-adjacent breast tissue. These receptors originate from a female donor with breast cancer. Some clones in this sample may be carry-over from other donors' samples.

There are many counts of this clonotype. The gene calls are TRBV29-1 and TRBJ2-1; possibly TRBD1 or TRBD2 for D (6 bases each). This CDR3 comprises 13 residues. V was cut by 4 bases and J by 9 bases, with 16 bases left in between. Germline V lookup: CDR1 SQVTM, CDR2 ANQGSEA. The CDR3, as DNA: TGCAGCGTTGGGAGGGGGGCGCGGGGTGAGCAGTTCTTC. It specifies CSVGRGARGEQFF.

CDR3 in amino acids: CASTPDSGGDYEQYF. In DNA form, the CDR3 reads TGTGCCAGCACCCCTGACTCGGGAGGAGACTACGAGCAGTACTTC. V is TRBV7-2 and J is TRBJ2-7, with 7 bases that match TRBD2. Per germline, CDR1 SGHTA and CDR2 FQGNSA. V lost 7 bases, J lost 3 bases, and 12 bases stayed unmatched. The CDR3 contains 15 residues. The variable domain in full, completed from reference TRBV7-2 and TRBJ2-7, reads GAGVSQSPSNKVTEKGKDVELRCDPISGHTALYWYRQSLGQGLEFLIYFQGNSAPDKSGLPSDRFSAERTGGSVSTLTIQRTQQEDSAVYLCASTPDSGGDYEQYFGPGTRLTVT.

This clonotype was counted between two and nine times. The J gene is TRBJ2-7, the V gene TRBV4-3; the D gene is possibly TRBD2 (5 bases). CDR1 is LGHNA, CDR2 YSLEER, per germline. This CDR3 is 14 amino acids long. Trimming shortened V by 3 bases and J by 1 base, and 10 bases separated the two germline ends. The CDR3 region has the DNA TGCGCCAGCAGCCACCTAGGGAGTTCCTACGAGCAGTACTTC. It translates to CASSHLGSSYEQYF.

This clonotype is termed medium-sized (0.01 to 0.1%). The V and J genes are TRBV4-2 and TRBJ2-7, with 10 nucleotides matching TRBD2. J lost 6 bases, V lost 0 bases, and 5 bases had no gene match. The CDR3 consists of 15 residues. Germline V lookup: CDR1 LGHNA, CDR2 YNFKEQ. The CDR3 reads CASSQDFASGGEQYF. In nucleotides, the CDR3 is TGTGCCAGCAGCCAAGATTTTGCTAGCGGGGGCGAGCAGTACTTC.

This chain connects TRBV19 to TRBJ2-7, with TRBD2 matching over 7 bases. Trimming at V came to 5 bases and at J to 7 bases, leaving 20 bases not matched to a gene. This CDR3 has 17 residues. Germline lookup yields CDR1 LNHDA and CDR2 SQIVND (reference sequence). The CDR3 is CASSPWGGTGPPGEQYF. The CDR3 bases are TGTGCCAGTAGTCCGTGGGGGGGTACCGGGCCACCGGGGGAGCAGTACTTC.

The rearrangement links TRBV4-2 to TRBJ1-4, with TRBD1 matching over 9 bases. The CDR3 runs to 16 residues. With V trimmed by 0 bases and J by 8 bases, 7 bases remained unmatched. Looked up from germline, CDR1 is LGHNA and CDR2 is YNFKEQ. The CDR3 region has the DNA TGTGCCAGCAGCCAAGAACAGACAGGGGGGGGGGAAAAACTGTTTTTT. Translated, it gives CASSQEQTGGGEKLFF.

This clonotype is large. The V and J genes are TRBV7-3 and TRBJ2-1; 8 bases align to TRBD1. V lost 5 bases and J lost 5; bases outside the gene matches: 8. The CDR3 has 15 residues. Germline V gene sequence: CDR1 SGHTA, CDR2 FQGTGA. The CDR3 DNA reads as TGTGCCAGCAGCCTCAGACAGGGGACCCACAATGAGCAGTTCTTC. Encoded protein: CASSLRQGTHNEQFF.

This clonotype rates as hyperexpanded (1% or more). The CDR3 region is CAISETSGRSETQYF. CDR3 nucleotides: TGTGCCATCAGTGAGACTAGCGGGAGGTCGGAGACCCAGTACTTC. The chain recombines TRBV10-3 with TRBJ2-5; 12 nucleotides agree with TRBD2. CDR3 length: 15 amino acids. The V segment lost 2 bases and the J segment 5 bases; nucleotides outside the gene matches: 3. Germline CDR1 reads ENHRY; CDR2 reads SYGVKD.

This clonotype was picked up one time. The V and J genes are TRBV12-3 or TRBV12-4 and TRBJ1-5; D is undetermined. The V and J ends lost 4 bases and 3 bases respectively, with 7 bases between them. This CDR3 is 13 amino acids long. CDR3 nucleotides: TGTGCCAGCAGTTGGAACAACAATCAGCCCCAGCATTTT. It codes for CASSWNNNQPQHF.

With respect to this clonotype: One end of the junction varies from germline; a read error may be responsible. This chain connects TRBV19 to TRBJ2-3, with 10 bases identical to TRBD2. This CDR3 comprises 17 residues. Germline V gene lookup returns CDR1 LNHDA and CDR2 SQIVND (reference sequence). The DNA of the CDR3 is TGTGCCAGTAGCATAGGGGGCGCGGGGACTAGCGTTGATACGCAGTATTTT. Its translation is CASSIGGAGTSVDTQYF.

This chain links TRBV20-1 with TRBJ1-6; TRBD1 aligns across 9 bases. Trimming removed 0 bases from V and 7 bases from J; junction bases left unmatched: 4. Germline V gene lookup returns CDR1 DFQATT and CDR2 SNEGSKA (reference sequence). The CDR3 contains 15 residues. CDR3 in amino acids: CSARDRTGDNSPLHF. The CDR3 nucleotides are TGCAGTGCTAGAGACCGGACAGGGGACAATTCACCCCTCCACTTT.

This clonotype was detected ten times or more. V gene TRBV5-5 combines with J gene TRBJ1-6; the match to TRBD1 covers 7 bases. Germline V gene data show CDR1 as SGHKS and CDR2 as YYEKEE (reference sequence). CDR3 size: 14 residues. After removal of 4 bases from V and 5 bases from J, the junction contained 3 bases not matched to a gene. The CDR3 is CASSLGTDNSPLHF. CDR3 nucleotide sequence: TGTGCCAGCAGCCTCGGGACAGATAATTCACCCCTCCACTTT. Using reference TRBV5-5 and TRBJ1-6 for the parts outside the CDR3, the full variable domain is DAGVTQSPTHLIKTRGQQVTLRCSPISGHKSVSWYQQVLGQGPQFIFQYYEKEERGRGNFPDRFSARQFPNYSSELNVNALLLGDSALYLCASSLGTDNSPLHFGNGTRLTVT.

J is TRBJ2-7 and V is TRBV7-2; D might be TRBD2 (6 bases). Germline V gene lookup returns CDR1 SGHTA and CDR2 FQGNSA. The CDR3 sequence is 13 residues long. Trimming left V 3 bases short and J 6 bases short, with 12 bases between. CDR3 nucleotide sequence: TGTGCCAGCAGCTTCGACGGGAGAGGCGAGCAGTACTTC. Its protein product is CASSFDGRGEQYF.

At least ten counts were recorded for this clonotype. The chain links TRBV5-6 to TRBJ2-7, with a weak D call TRBD1 (5 bases). The CDR3 consists of 12 residues. Germline V gene lookup returns CDR1 SGHDT and CDR2 YYEEEE. V shed 5 bases and J shed 7 bases, with 13 bases lying between them. CDR3 amino acids: CASSLQAREQYF. CDR3 DNA sequence: TGTGCCAGCAGTCTACAGGCTAGGGAGCAGTACTTC. The full variable domain, completed using reference TRBV5-6 and TRBJ2-7, is DAGVTQSPTHLIKTRGQQVTLRCSPKSGHDTVSWYQQALGQGPQFIFQYYEEEERQRGNFPDRFSGHQFPNYSSELNVNALLLGDSALYLCASSLQAREQYFGPGTRLTVT.

This clonotype came up a few times. The chain uses TRBV7-9 and TRBJ2-3; a possible D gene is TRBD1 (6 bases). There are 16 residues in the CDR3. V gave up 0 bases and J gave up 6 bases, with 16 bases separating them. The germline gives CDR1 SEHNR, CDR2 FQNEAQ (reference sequence). This CDR3 is CASSLARAGVLDTQYF. The CDR3 DNA follows: TGTGCCAGCAGCTTAGCCAGGGCAGGGGTTTTGGATACGCAGTATTTT.

J is TRBJ1-5 and V is TRBV2; D is possibly TRBD1 (5 bases). The V end lost 6 bases, the J end lost 5 bases, and 14 bases lay between the germline ends. This CDR3 comprises 14 residues. Germline values: CDR1 SNHLY, CDR2 FYNNEI. The CDR3 DNA follows: TGTGCCAGCAGCGCGGAACAGGAACATCAGCCCCAGCATTTT. Its translation: CASSAEQEHQPQHF.

The rearrangement joins TRBV4-1 to TRBJ1-2, with TRBD1 matching 7 bases. Per germline, CDR1 MGHRA and CDR2 YSYEKL. The V segment lost 1 base and the J segment 6 bases; nucleotides outside the gene matches: 2. The CDR3 spans 13 residues. The CDR3 is CASSQAQGDGYTF. The CDR3 nucleotides are TGCGCCAGCAGCCAAGCTCAGGGGGATGGCTACACCTTC.

This clonotype was detected many times. As DNA, the CDR3 is TGTGCTAGTGGTTTGGGGCGGACCCAAGCAGAGACCCAGTACTTC. Amino acid sequence: CASGLGRTQAETQYF. V gene TRBV12-5 combines with J gene TRBJ2-5; D gene uncertain. The CDR3 extends over 15 amino acids. V was shortened by 1 base and J by 4 bases, with 13 bases between the two germline ends. CDR1 is LGHNT, CDR2 FRNRAP, per germline.

The rearrangement joins TRBV10-3 to TRBJ2-7, with TRBD1 matching 10 bases. The CDR3 totals 15 residues. Per germline, CDR1 ENHRY and CDR2 SYGVKD. J was trimmed by 5 bases and V by 4 bases; bases with no gene match: 8. The CDR3 loop reads CAISGRQGAKDEQYF. The CDR3 region has the DNA TGTGCCATCAGTGGACGACAGGGGGCGAAGGACGAGCAGTACTTC.

This CDR3 is CASSQGPTSGRVADTQYF. The CDR3 region has the DNA TGTGCCAGCAGCCAAGGTCCTACTAGCGGGAGAGTCGCAGATACGCAGTATTTT. This chain links TRBV4-2 with TRBJ2-3; 11 nucleotides line up with TRBD2. Germline-derived CDR1 and CDR2 are LGHNA and YNFKEQ. The junction had 10 bases not matched to a gene; V was cut back by 1 base and J by 4 bases. This CDR3 contains 18 residues.

This chain uses TRBV19 with TRBJ1-2, with D unclear. V lost 3 bases and J lost 4, with 9 bases in between. The CDR3 contains 13 residues. The V gene's germline CDR1 is LNHDA and CDR2 SQIVND (reference sequence). Here the CDR3 reads CASSMVGVYGYTF. The CDR3 region has the DNA TGTGCCAGTAGTATGGTCGGAGTCTATGGCTACACCTTC.

The gene calls are TRBV5-6 and TRBJ1-6; D not resolved. Germline CDR1 reads SGHDT; CDR2 reads YYEEEE. V was trimmed by 4 bases and J by 4 bases, leaving 6 bases between them. There are 13 residues in the CDR3. CDR3 protein: CASSLDYNSPLHF. CDR3 sequence (DNA): TGTGCCAGCAGCCTTGATTATAATTCACCCCTCCACTTT.

The V gene is TRBV7-9, the J gene TRBJ2-1; D ambiguous. Germline loops: CDR1 SEHNR, CDR2 FQNEAQ (reference sequence). The CDR3 sequence is 16 residues long. V was cut by 8 bases and J by 4 bases, with 21 bases left in between. In DNA, the CDR3 is TGTGCCAGCTCCTTACCGGTTGGGTTTTCTTACAATGAGCAGTTCTTC. Residues: CASSLPVGFSYNEQFF. Looking up the rest from reference TRBV7-9 and TRBJ2-1 gives the full variable domain: DTGVSQNPRHKITKRGQNVTFRCDPISEHNRLYWYRQTLGQGPEFLTYFQNEAQLEKSRLLSDRFSAERPKGSFSTLEIQRTEQGDSAMYLCASSLPVGFSYNEQFFGPGTRLTVL.

This clonotype was seen once. The chain recombines TRBV2 with TRBJ2-5, with TRBD1 as a possible D gene (5 bases). The CDR3 runs to 13 residues. Trimming took 5 bases from V and 5 from J, leaving 12 bases between them. Germline V lookup: CDR1 SNHLY, CDR2 FYNNEI. The CDR3 region is CASSFRVAETQYF. The CDR3 DNA reads TGTGCCAGCAGTTTCAGGGTTGCGGAGACCCAGTACTTC. Using reference TRBV2 and TRBJ2-5 for the parts outside the CDR3, the full variable domain is EPEVTQTPSHQVTQMGQEVILRCVPISNHLYFYWYRQILGQKVEFLVSFYNNEISEKSEIFDDQFSVERPDGSNFTLKIRSTKLEDSAMYFCASSFRVAETQYFGPGTRLLVL.

The chain is built from TRBV10-3 and TRBJ2-1; TRBD1 agrees at 8 bases. V was clipped by 2 bases and J by 0 bases; unmatched bases: 0. Germline-derived CDR1 and CDR2 are ENHRY and SYGVKD. This CDR3 contains 15 residues. The CDR3 loop is CAISEGQGSYNEQFF. The DNA of the CDR3 is TGTGCCATCAGTGAGGGACAGGGCTCCTACAATGAGCAGTTCTTC.